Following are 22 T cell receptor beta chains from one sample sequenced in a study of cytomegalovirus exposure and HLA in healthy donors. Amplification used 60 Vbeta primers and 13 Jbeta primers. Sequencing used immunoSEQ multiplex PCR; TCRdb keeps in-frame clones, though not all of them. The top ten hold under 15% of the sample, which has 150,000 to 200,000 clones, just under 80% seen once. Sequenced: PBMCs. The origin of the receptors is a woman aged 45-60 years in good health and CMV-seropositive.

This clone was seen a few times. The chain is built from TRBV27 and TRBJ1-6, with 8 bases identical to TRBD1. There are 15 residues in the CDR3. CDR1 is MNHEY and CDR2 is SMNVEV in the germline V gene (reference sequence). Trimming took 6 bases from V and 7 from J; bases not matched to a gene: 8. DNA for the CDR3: TGTGCCAGCAGCCACAGGACAGGGAGCAATTCACCCCTCCACTTT. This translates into CASSHRTGSNSPLHF.

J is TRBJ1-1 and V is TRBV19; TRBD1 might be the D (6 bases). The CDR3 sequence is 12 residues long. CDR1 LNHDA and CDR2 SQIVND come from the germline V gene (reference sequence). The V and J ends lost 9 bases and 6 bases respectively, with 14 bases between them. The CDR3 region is CASSGTRSEAFF. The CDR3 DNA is TGTGCCAGCTCCGGGACAAGGTCTGAAGCTTTCTTT.

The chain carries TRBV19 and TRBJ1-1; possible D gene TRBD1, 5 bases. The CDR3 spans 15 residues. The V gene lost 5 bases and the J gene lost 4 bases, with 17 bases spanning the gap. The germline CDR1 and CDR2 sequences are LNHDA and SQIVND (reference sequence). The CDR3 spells CASSSGQSRSTEAFF. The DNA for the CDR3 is TGTGCCAGTAGTTCAGGACAATCTCGAAGCACTGAAGCTTTCTTT.

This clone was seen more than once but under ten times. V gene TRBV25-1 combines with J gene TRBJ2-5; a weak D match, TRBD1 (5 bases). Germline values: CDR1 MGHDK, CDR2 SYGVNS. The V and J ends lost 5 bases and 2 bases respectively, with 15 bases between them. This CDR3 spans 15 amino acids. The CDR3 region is CASSSPRQQQETQYF. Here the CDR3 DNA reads TGTGCCAGCAGTAGCCCGAGACAGCAGCAAGAGACCCAGTACTTC. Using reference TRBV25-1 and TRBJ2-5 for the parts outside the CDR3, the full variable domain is EADIYQTPRYLVIGTGKKITLECSQTMGHDKMYWYQQDPGMELHLIHYSYGVNSTEKGDLSSESTVSRIRTEHFPLTLESARPSHTSQYLCASSSPRQQQETQYFGPGTRLLVL.

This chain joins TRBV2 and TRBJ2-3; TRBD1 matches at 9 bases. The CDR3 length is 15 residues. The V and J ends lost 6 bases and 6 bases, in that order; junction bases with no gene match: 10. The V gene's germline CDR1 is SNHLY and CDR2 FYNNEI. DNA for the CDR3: TGTGCCAGCAGACGCCGGGACAGGGTTGGGGATACGCAGTATTTT. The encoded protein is CASRRRDRVGDTQYF.

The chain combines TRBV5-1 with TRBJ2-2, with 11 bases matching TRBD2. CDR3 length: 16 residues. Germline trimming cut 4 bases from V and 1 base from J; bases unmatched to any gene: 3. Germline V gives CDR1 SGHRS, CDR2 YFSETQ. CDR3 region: CASSTLAGGNTGELFF. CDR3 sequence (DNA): TGCGCCAGCAGCACCCTAGCGGGGGGGAACACCGGGGAGCTGTTTTTT. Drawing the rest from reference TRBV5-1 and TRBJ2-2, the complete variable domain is KAGVTQTPRYLIKTRGQQVTLSCSPISGHRSVSWYQQTPGQGLQFLFEYFSETQRNKGNFPGRFSGRQFSNSRSEMNVSTLELGDSALYLCASSTLAGGNTGELFFGEGSRLTVL.

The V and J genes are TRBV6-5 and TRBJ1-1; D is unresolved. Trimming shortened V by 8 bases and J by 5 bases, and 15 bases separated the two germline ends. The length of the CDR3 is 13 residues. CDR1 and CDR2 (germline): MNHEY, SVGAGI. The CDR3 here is CASRITATTEAFF. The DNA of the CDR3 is TGTGCCAGCCGAATTACAGCCACGACTGAAGCTTTCTTT.

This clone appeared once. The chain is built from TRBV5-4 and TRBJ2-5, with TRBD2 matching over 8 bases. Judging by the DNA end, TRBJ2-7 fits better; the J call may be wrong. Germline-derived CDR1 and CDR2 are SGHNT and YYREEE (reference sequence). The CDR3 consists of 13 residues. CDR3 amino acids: CASSSGLVSEQYF. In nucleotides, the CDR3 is TGTGCCAGCAGCTCGGGACTAGTATCCGAGCAGTACTTC.

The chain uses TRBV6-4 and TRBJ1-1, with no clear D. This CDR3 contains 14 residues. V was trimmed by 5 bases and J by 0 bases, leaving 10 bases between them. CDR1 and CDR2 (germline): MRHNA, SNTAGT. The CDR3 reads CASSREGLNTEAFF. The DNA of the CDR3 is TGTGCCAGCAGTCGCGAGGGCTTGAACACTGAAGCTTTCTTT.

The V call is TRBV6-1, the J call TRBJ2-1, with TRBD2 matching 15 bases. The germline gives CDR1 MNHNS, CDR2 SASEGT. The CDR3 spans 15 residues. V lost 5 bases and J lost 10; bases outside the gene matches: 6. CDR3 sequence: CASSPLGLAGGEQFF. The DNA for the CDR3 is TGTGCCAGCAGTCCCCTAGGACTAGCGGGGGGGGAGCAGTTCTTC.

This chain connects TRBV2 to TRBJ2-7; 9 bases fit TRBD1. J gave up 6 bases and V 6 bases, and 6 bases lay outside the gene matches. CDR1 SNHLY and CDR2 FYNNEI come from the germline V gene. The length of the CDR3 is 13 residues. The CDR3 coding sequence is TGTGCCAGCAGGGGACAGGGTTTTGCCGAGCAGTACTTC. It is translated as CASRGQGFAEQYF.

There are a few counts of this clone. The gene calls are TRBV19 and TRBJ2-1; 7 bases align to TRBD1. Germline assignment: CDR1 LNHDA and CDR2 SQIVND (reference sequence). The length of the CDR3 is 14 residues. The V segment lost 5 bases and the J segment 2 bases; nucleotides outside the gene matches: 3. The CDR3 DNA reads TGTGCCAGTAGTCAAGGGACAGCCTACAATGAGCAGTTCTTC. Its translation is CASSQGTAYNEQFF.

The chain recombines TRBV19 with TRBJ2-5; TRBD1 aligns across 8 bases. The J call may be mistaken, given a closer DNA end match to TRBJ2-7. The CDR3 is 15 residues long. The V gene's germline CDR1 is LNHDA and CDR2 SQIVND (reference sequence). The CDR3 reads CASSLIGQGTYEQYF. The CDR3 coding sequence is TGTGCCAGTAGTCTAATAGGACAGGGTACTTACGAGCAGTACTTC.

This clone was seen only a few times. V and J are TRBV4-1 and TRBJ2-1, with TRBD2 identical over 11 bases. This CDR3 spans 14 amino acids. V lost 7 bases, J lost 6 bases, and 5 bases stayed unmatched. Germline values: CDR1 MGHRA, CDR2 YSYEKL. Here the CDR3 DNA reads TGCGCCAGCATGACTAGCGGGGTGTCCAATGAGCAGTTCTTC. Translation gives CASMTSGVSNEQFF.

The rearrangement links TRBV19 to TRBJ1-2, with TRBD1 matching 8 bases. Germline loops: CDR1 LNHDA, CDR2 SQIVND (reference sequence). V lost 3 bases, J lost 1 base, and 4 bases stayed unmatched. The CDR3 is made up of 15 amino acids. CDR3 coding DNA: TGTGCCAGTAGTATCGGACAGGGAGTTAACTATGGCTACACCTTC. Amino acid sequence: CASSIGQGVNYGYTF.

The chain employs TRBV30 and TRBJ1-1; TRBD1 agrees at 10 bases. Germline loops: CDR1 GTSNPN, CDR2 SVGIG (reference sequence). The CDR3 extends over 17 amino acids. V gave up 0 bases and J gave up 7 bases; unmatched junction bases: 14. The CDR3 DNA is TGTGCCTGGAGTGTGGACAGGGGGTTTGGAGTGGGGGATGAAGCTTTCTTT. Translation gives CAWSVDRGFGVGDEAFF.

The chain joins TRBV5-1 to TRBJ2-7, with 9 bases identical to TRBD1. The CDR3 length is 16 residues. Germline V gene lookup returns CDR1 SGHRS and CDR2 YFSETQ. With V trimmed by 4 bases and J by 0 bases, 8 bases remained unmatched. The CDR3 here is CASSPLGTGSSYEQYF. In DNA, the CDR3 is TGCGCCAGCAGCCCCCTGGGGACAGGGAGCTCCTACGAGCAGTACTTC.

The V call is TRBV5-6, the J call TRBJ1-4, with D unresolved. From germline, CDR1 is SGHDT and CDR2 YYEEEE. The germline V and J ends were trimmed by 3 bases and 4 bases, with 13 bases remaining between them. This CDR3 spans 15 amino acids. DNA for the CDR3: TGTGCCAGCAGCTCCTATTCGTCTTTTAATGAAAAACTGTTTTTT. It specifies CASSSYSSFNEKLFF.

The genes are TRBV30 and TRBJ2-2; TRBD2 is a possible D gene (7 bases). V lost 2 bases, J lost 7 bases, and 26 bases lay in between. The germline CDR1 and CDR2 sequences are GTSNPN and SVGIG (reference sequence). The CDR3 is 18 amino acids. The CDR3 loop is CAWSYSFSTGGRGGELFF. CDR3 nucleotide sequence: TGTGCCTGGAGTTATAGCTTTTCAACGGGGGGCCGAGGCGGGGAGCTGTTTTTT. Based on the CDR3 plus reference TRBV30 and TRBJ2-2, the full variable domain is SQTIHQWPATLVQPVGSPLSLECTVEGTSNPNLYWYRQAAGRGLQLLFYSVGIGQISSEVPQNLSASRPQDRQFILSSKKLLLSDSGFYLCAWSYSFSTGGRGGELFFGEGSRLTVL.

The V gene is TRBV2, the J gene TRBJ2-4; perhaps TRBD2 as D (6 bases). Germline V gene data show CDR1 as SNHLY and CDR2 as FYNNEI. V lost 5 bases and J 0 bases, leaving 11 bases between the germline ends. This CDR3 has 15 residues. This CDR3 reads CASSQEAGAKNIQYF. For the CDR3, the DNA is TGTGCCAGCAGTCAGGAAGCGGGAGCCAAAAACATTCAGTACTTC.

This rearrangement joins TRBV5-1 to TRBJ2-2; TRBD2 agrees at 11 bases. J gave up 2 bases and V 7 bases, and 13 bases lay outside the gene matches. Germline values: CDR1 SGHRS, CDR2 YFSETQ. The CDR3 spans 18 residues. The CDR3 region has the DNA TGCGCCAGCTCCGAACTCCTAGCGGGGGGACCTAACACCGGGGAGCTGTTTTTT. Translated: CASSELLAGGPNTGELFF. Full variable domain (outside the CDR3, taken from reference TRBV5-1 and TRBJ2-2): KAGVTQTPRYLIKTRGQQVTLSCSPISGHRSVSWYQQTPGQGLQFLFEYFSETQRNKGNFPGRFSGRQFSNSRSEMNVSTLELGDSALYLCASSELLAGGPNTGELFFGEGSRLTVL.

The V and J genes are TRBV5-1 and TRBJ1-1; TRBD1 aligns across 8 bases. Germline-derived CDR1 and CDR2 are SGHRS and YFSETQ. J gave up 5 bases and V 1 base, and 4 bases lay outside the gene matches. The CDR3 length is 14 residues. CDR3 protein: CASSLTGGETEAFF. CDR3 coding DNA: TGCGCCAGCAGCTTGACAGGGGGAGAGACTGAAGCTTTCTTT.